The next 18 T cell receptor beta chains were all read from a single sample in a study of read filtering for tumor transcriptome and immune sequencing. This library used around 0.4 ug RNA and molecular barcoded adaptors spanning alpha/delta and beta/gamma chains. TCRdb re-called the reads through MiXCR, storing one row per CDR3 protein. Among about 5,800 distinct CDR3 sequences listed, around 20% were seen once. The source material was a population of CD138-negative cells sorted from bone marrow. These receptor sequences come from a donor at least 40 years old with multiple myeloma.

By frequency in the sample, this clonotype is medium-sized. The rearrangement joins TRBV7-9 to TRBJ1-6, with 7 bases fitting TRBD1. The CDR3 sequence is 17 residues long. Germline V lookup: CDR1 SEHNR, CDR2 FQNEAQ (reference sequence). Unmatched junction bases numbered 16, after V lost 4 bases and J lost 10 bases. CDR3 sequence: CASSSHDRQGIKSPLHF. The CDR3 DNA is TGTGCCAGCAGCTCCCACGACCGACAGGGTATTAAATCACCCCTCCACTTT.

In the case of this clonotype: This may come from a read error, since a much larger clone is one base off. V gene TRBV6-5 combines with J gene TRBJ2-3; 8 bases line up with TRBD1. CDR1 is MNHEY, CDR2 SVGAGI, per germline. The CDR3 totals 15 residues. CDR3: CASNYRGRSTDTQYF. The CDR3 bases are TGTGCCAGCAATTACAGGGGGAGGAGCACAGATACGCAGTATTTT.

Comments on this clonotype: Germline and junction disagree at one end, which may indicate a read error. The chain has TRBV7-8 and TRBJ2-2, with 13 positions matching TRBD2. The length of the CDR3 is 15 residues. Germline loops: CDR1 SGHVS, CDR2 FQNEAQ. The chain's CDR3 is CSSSGTSGAAGELFF. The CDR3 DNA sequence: TGTTCCAGCAGCGGGACTAGCGGGGCGGCTGGGGAGCTGTTTTTT.

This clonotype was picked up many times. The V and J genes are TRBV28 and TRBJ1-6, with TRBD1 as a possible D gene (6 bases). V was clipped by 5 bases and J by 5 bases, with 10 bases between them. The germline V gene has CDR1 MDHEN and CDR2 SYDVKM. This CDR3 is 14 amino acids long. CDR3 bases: TGTGCCAGCAGTCGGGGGCCTAATAATTCACCCCTCCACTTT. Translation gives CASSRGPNNSPLHF.

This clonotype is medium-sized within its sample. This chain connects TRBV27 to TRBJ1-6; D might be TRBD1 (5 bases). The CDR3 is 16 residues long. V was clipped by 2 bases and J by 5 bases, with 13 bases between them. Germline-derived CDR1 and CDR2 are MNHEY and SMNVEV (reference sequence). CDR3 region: CASSLKQVQDNSPLHF. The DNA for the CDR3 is TGTGCCAGCAGTTTAAAACAGGTCCAAGATAATTCACCCCTCCACTTT.

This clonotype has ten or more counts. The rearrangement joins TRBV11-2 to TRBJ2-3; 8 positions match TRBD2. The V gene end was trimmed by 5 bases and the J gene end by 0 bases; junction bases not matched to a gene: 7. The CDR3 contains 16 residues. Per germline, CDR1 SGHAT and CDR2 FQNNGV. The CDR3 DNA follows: TGTGCCAGCAGCCCGGGTAGCGGGACTAGCACAGATACGCAGTATTTT. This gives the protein CASSPGSGTSTDTQYF.

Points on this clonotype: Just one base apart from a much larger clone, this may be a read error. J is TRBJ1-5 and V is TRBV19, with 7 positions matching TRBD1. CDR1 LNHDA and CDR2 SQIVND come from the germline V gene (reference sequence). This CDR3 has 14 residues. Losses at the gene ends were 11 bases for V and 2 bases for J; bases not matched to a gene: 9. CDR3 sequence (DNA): TGTGCCGGTGGGGGACAGACTCGCAATCAGCCCCAGCATTTT. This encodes CAGGGQTRNQPQHF.

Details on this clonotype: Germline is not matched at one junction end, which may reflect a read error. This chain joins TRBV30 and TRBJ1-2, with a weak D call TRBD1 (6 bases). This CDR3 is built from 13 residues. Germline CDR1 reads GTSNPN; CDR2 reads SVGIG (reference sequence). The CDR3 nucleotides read TGTGCCTGGGGGGGACATGGGAGCTATGGCTACATCTTC. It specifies CAWGGHGSYGYIF.

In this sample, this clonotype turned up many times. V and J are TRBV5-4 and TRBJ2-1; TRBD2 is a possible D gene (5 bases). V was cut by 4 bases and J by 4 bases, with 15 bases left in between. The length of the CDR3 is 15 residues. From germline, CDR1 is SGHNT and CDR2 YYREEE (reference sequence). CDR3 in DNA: TGTGCCAGCAGCCTAGCCTCAAATTCGTACAATGAGCAGTTCTTC. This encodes CASSLASNSYNEQFF. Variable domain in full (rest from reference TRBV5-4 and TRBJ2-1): ETGVTQSPTHLIKTRGQQVTLRCSSQSGHNTVSWYQQALGQGPQFIFQYYREEENGRGNFPPRFSGLQFPNYSSELNVNALELDDSALYLCASSLASNSYNEQFFGPGTRLTVL.

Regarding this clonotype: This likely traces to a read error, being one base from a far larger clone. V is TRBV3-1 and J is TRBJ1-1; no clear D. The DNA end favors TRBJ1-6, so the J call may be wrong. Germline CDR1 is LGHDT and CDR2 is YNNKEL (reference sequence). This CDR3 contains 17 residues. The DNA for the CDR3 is TGTGCCAGCAGCCAACGGTCGGTTGGAGGCCCTAATCCACCCCTCCACTTT. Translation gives CASSQRSVGGPNPPLHF.

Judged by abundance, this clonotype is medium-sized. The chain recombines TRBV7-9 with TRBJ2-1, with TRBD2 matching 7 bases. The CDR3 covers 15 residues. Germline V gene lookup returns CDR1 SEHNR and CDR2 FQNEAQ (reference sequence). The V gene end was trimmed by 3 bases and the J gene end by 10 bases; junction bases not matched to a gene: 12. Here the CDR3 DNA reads TGTGCCAGCAGCTTCCCGACGGGAGGCTCCGTGGAGCAGTTCTTC. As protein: CASSFPTGGSVEQFF.

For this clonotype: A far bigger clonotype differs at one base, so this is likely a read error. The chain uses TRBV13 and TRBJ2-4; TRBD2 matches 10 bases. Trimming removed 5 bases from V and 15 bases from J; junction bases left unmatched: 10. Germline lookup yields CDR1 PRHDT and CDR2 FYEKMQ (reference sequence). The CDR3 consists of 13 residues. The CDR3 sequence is CASSLAGVHEPYF. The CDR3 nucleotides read TGTGCCAGCAGCCTAGCGGGAGTACATGAGCCGTACTTC.

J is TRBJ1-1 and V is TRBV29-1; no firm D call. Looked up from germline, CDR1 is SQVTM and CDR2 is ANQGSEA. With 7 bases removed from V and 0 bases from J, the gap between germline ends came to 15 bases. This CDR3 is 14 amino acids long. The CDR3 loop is CSAVGRRLNTEAFF. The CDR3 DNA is TGCAGCGCCGTAGGCCGACGGCTGAACACTGAAGCTTTCTTT.

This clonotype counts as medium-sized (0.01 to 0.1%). As DNA, the CDR3 is TGTGCCAGCAGCCCTGGACAGGGGGTAGATGGCTACACCTTC. It is translated as CASSPGQGVDGYTF. This rearrangement joins TRBV7-9 to TRBJ1-2; the match to TRBD1 covers 10 bases. V lost 5 bases, J lost 6 bases, and 6 bases stayed unmatched. The germline CDR1 and CDR2 sequences are SEHNR and FQNEAQ (reference sequence). The CDR3 covers 14 residues.

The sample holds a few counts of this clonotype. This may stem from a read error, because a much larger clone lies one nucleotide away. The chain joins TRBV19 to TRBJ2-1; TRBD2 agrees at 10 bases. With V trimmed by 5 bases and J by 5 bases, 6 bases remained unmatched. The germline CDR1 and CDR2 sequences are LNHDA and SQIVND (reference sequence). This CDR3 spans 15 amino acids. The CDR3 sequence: CASSAAGGPHNEQFF. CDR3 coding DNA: TGTGCCAGTAGTGCAGCGGGAGGGCCCCACAATGAGCAGTTCTTC. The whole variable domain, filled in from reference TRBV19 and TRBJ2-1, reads DGGITQSPKYLFRKEGQNVTLSCEQNLNHDAMYWYRQDPGQGLRLIYYSQIVNDFQKGDIAEGYSVSREKKESFPLTVTSAQKNPTAFYLCASSAAGGPHNEQFFGPGTRLTVL.

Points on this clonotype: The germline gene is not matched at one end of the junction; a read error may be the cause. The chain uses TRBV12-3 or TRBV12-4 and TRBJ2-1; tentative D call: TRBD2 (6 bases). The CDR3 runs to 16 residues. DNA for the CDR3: TGTGCCGGCAGCCGCCGGACTATCCCCCCCCGGAATGAGCAGTTCTTC. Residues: CAGSRRTIPPRNEQFF.

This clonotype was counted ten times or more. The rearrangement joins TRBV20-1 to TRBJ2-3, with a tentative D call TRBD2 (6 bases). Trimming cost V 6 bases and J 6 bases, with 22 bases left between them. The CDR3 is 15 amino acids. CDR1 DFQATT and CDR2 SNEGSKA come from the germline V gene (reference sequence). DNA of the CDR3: TGCAGTGCGGCACTTGAGGAGGGCATTGATGATACGCAGTATTTT. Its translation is CSAALEEGIDDTQYF.

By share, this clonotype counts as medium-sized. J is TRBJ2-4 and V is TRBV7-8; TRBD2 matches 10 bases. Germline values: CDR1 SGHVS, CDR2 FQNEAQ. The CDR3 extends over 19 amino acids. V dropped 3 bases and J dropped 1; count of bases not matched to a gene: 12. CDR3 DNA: TGTGCCAGCAGCTTGATATGGCTAGCGGGAGCTGGGGCCAAAAACATTCAGTACTTC. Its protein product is CASSLIWLAGAGAKNIQYF.